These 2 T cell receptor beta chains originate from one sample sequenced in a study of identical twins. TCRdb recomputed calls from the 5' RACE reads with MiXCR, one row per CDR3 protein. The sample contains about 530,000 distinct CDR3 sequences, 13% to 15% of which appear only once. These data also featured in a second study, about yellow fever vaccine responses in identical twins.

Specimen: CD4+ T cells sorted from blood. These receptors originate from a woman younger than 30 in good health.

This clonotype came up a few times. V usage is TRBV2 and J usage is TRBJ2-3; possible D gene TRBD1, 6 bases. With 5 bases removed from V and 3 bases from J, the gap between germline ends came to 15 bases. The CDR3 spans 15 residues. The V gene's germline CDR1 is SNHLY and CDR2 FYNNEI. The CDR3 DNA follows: TGTGCCAGCAGTCAACCGGGACAAGGGACAGATACGCAGTATTTT. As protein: CASSQPGQGTDTQYF.

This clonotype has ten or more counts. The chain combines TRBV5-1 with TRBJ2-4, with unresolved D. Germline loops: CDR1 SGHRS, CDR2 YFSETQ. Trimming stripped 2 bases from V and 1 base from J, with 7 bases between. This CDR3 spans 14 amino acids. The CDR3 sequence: CASSFTDAKNIQYF. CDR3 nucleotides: TGCGCCAGCAGCTTCACTGACGCCAAAAACATTCAGTACTTC.